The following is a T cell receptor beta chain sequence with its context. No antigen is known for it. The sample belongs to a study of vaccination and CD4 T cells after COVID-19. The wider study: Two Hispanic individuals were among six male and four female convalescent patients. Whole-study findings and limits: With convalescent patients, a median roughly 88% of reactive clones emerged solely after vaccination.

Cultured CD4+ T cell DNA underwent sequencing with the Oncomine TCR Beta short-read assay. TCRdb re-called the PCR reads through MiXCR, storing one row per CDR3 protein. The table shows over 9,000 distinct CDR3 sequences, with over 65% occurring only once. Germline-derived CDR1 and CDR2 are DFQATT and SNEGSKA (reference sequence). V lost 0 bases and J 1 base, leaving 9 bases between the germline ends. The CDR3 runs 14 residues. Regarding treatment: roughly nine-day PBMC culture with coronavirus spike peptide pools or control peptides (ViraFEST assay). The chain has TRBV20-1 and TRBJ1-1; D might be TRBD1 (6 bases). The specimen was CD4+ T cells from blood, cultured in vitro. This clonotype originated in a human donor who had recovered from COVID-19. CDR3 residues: CSARDLTGNTEAFF. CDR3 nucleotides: TGCAGTGCTAGAGACTTGACAGGGAACACTGAAGCTTTCTTT.